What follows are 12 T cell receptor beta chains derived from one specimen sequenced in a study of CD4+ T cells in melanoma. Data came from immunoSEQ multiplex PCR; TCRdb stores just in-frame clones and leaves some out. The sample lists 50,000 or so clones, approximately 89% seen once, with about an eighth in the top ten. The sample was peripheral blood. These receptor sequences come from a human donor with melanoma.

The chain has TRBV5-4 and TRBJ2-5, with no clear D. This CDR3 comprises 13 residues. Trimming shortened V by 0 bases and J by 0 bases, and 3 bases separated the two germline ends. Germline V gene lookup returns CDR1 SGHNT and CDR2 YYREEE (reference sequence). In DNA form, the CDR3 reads TGTGCCAGCAGCTTGGGCTACCAAGAGACCCAGTACTTC. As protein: CASSLGYQETQYF.

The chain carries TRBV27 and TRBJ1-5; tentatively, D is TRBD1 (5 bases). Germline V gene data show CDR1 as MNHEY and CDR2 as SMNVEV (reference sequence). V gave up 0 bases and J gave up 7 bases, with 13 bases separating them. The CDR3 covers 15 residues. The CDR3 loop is CASSLSGLGGQPQHF. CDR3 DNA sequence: TGTGCCAGCAGTTTATCGGGGCTTGGAGGGCAGCCCCAGCATTTT.

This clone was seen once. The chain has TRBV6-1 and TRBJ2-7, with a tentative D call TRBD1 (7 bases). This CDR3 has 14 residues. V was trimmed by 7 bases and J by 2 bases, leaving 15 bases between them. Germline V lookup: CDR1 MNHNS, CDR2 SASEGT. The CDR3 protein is CASIRSGGTYEQYF. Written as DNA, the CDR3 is TGTGCCAGCATTCGGTCAGGGGGGACCTACGAGCAGTACTTC.

The CDR3 nucleotides read TGCGCCAGCAGCTTGGGCCCTAGCGGGGGGCAAGAGACCCAGTACTTC. This codes for CASSLGPSGGQETQYF. V is TRBV5-1 and J is TRBJ2-5; TRBD2 aligns across 11 bases. The germline gives CDR1 SGHRS, CDR2 YFSETQ. This CDR3 spans 16 amino acids. Trimming cost V 0 bases and J 2 bases; bases outside gene matches: 3.

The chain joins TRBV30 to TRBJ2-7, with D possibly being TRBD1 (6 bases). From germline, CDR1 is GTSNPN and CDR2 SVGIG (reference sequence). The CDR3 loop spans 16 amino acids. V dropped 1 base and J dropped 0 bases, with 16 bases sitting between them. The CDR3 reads CAWSAPGQLSSYEQYF. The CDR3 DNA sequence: TGTGCCTGGAGTGCACCCGGACAGTTGAGCTCCTACGAGCAGTACTTC.

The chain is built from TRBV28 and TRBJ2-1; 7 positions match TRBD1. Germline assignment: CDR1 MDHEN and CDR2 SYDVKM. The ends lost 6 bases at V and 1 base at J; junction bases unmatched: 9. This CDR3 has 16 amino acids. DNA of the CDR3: TGTGCCAGCAGCCCGGGACAGCCAAGGTCCTACAATGAGCAGTTCTTC. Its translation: CASSPGQPRSYNEQFF.

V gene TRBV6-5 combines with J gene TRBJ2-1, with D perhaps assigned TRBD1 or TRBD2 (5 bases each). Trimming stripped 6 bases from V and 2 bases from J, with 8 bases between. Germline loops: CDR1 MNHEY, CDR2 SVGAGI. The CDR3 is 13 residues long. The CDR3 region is CASSGTAYNEQFF. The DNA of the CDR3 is TGTGCCAGCAGCGGGACGGCCTACAATGAGCAGTTCTTC.

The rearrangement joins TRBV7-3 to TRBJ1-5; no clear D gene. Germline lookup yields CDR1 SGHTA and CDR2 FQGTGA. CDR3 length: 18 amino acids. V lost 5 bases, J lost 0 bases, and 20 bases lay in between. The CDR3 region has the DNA TGTGCCAGCAGCCTCCAGAGGGAAGGCGCCTATAGCAATCAGCCCCAGCATTTT. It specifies CASSLQREGAYSNQPQHF.

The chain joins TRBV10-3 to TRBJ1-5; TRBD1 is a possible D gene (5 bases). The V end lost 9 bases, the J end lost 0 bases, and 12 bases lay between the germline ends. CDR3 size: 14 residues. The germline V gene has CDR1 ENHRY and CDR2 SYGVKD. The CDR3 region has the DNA TGTGCCATTAGAAGTGGGGGTAGCAATCAGCCCCAGCATTTT. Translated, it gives CAIRSGGSNQPQHF.

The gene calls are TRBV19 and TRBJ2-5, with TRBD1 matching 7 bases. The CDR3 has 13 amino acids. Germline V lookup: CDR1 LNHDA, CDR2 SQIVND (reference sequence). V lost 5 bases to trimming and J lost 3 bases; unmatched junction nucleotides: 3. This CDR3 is CASSGGQEETQYF. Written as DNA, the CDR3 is TGTGCCAGTAGTGGCGGACAGGAAGAGACCCAGTACTTC. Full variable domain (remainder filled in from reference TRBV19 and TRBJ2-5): DGGITQSPKYLFRKEGQNVTLSCEQNLNHDAMYWYRQDPGQGLRLIYYSQIVNDFQKGDIAEGYSVSREKKESFPLTVTSAQKNPTAFYLCASSGGQEETQYFGPGTRLLVL.

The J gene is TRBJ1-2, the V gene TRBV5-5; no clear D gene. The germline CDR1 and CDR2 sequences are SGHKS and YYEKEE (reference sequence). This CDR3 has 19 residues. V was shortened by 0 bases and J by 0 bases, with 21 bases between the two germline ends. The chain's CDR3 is CASSLAGLGRTRANYGYTF. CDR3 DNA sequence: TGTGCCAGCAGCTTGGCCGGGTTAGGCAGGACCAGAGCTAACTATGGCTACACCTTC.

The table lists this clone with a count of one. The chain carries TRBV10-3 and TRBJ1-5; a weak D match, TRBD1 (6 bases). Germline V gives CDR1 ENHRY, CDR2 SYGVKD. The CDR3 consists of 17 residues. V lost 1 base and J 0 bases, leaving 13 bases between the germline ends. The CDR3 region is CAISEWGTISSNQPQHF. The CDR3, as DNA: TGTGCCATCAGTGAGTGGGGGACAATTAGTAGCAATCAGCCCCAGCATTTT.